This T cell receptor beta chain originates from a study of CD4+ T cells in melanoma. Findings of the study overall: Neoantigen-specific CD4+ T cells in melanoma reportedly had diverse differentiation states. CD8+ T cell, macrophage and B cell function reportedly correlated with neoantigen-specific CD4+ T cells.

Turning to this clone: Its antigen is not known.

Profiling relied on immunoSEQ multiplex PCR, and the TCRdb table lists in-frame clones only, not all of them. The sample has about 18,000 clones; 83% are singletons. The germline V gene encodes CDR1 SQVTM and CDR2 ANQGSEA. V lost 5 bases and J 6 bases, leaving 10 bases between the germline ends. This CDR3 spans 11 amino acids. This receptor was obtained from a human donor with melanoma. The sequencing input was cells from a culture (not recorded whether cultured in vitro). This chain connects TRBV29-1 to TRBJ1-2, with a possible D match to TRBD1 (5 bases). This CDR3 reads CSVRKGDGYTF. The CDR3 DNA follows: TGCAGCGTTCGAAAAGGGGATGGCTACACCTTC.